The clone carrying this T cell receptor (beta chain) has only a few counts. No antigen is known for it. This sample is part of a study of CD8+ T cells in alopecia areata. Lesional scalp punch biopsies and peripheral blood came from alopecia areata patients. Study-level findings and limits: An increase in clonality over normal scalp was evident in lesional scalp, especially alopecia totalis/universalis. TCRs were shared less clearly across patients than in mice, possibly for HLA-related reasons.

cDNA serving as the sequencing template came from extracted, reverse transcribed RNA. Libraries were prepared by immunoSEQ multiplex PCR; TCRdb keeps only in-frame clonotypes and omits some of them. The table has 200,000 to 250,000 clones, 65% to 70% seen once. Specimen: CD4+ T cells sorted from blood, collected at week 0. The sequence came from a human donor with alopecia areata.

CDR3 in DNA: TGCAGCGCCGAAGCGGCGAGCTCCTACAATGAGCAGTTCTTC. As protein: CSAEAASSYNEQFF. The chain employs TRBV29-1 and TRBJ2-1, with D perhaps matching TRBD2 (5 bases). Per germline, CDR1 SQVTM and CDR2 ANQGSEA. This CDR3 contains 14 residues. Trimming took off 7 bases at V and 0 bases at J, with 13 bases between the two ends.